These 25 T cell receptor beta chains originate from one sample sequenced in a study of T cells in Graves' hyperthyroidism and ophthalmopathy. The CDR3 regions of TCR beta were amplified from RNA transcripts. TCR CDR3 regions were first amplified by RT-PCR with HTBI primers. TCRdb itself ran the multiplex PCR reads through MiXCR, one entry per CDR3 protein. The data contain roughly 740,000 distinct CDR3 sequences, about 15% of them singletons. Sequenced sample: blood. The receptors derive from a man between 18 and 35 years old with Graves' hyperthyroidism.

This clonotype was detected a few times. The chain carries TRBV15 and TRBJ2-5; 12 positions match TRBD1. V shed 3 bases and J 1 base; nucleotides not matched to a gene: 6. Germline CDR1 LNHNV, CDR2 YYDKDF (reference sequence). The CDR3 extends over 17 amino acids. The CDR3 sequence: CATSSRGTGGPQETQYF. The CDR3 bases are TGTGCCACCAGCAGTCGCGGGACAGGGGGCCCCCAAGAGACCCAGTACTTC. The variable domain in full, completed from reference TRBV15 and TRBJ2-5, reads DAMVIQNPRYQVTQFGKPVTLSCSQTLNHNVMYWYQQKSSQAPKLLFHYYDKDFNNEADTPDNFQSRRPNTSFCFLDIRSPGLGDTAMYLCATSSRGTGGPQETQYFGPGTRLLVL.

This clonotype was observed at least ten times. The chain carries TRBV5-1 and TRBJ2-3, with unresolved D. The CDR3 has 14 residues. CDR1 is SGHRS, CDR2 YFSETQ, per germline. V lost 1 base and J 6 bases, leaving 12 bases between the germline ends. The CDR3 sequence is CASSLRKLGDTQYF. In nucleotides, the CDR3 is TGCGCCAGCAGCTTGCGAAAATTGGGGGATACGCAGTATTTT.

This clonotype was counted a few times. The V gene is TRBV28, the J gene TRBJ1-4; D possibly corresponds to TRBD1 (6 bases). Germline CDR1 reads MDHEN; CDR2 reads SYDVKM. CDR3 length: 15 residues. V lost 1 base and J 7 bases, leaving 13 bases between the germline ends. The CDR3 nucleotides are TGTGCCAGCAGTTTATCGCCCAGGGGTGGTGAAAAACTGTTTTTT. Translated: CASSLSPRGGEKLFF. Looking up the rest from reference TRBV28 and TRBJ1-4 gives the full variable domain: DVKVTQSSRYLVKRTGEKVFLECVQDMDHENMFWYRQDPGLGLRLIYFSYDVKMKEKGDIPEGYSVSREKKERFSLILESASTNQTSMYLCASSLSPRGGEKLFFGSGTQLSVL.

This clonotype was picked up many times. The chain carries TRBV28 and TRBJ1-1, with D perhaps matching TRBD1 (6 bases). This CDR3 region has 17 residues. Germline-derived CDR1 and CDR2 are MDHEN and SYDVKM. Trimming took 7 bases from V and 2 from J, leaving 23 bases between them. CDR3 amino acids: CASTKGAGTKDNTEAFF. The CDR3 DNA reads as TGTGCCAGCACCAAGGGAGCCGGGACAAAAGACAACACTGAAGCTTTCTTT.

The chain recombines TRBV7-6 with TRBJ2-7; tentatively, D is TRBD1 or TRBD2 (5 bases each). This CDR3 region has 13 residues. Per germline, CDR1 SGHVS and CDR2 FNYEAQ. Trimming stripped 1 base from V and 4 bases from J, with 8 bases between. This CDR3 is CASSLGDVYEQYF. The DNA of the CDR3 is TGTGCCAGCAGCTTAGGGGACGTTTACGAGCAGTACTTC.

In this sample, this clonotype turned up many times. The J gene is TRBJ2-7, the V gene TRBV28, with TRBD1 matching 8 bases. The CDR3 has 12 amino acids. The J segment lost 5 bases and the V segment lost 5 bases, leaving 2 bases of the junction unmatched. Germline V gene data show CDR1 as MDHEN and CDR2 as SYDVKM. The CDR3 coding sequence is TGTGCCAGCAGTATGACAGGGGACGAGCAGTACTTC. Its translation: CASSMTGDEQYF.

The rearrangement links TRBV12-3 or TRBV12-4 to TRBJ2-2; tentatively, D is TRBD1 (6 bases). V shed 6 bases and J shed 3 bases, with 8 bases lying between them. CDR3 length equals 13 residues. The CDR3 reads CASRTGHTGELFF. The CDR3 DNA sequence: TGTGCCAGCAGAACAGGGCACACCGGGGAGCTGTTTTTT.

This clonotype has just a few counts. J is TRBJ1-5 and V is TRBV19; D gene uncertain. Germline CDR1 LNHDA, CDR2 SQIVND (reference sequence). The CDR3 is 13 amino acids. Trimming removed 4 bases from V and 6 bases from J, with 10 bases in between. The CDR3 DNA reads TGTGCCAGTAGTACGACGGATAGTCAGCCCCAGCATTTT. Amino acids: CASSTTDSQPQHF.

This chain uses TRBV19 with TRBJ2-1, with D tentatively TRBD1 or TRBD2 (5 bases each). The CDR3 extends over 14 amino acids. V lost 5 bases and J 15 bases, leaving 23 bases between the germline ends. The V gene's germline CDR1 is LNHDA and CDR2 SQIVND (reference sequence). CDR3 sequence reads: CASSDTGTQFRLFF. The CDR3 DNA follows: TGTGCCAGTAGTGACACCGGGACCCAATTCCGGCTGTTCTTC.

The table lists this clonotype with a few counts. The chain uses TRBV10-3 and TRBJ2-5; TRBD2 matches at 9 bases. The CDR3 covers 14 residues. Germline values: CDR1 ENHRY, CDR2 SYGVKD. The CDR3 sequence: CASRGGTNQETQYF. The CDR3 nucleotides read TGTGCTTCGCGGGGGGGCACTAACCAAGAGACCCAGTACTTC.

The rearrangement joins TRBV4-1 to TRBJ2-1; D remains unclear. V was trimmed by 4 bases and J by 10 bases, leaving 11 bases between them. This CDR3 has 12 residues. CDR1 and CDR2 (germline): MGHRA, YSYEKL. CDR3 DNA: TGCGCCAGCAGCCGCCCCGTGGGGGAGCAGTTCTTC. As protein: CASSRPVGEQFF.

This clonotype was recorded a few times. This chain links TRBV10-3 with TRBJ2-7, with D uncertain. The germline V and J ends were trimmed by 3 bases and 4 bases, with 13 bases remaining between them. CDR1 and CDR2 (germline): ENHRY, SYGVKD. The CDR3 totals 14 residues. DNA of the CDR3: TGTGCCATCAGTGATTTTATGGGGATTTACGAGCAGTACTTC. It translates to CAISDFMGIYEQYF.

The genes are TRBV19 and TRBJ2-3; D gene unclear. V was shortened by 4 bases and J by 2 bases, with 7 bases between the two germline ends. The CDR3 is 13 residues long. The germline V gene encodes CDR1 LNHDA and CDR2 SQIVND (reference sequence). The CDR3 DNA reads TGTGCCAGTAGTACTGGGTACACAGATACGCAGTATTTT. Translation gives CASSTGYTDTQYF.

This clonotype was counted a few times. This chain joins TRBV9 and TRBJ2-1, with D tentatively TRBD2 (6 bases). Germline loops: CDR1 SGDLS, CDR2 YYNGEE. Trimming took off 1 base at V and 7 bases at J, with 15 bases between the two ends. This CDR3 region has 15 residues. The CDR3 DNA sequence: TGTGCCAGCAGCGTATCGGCCCCTCGGGGGAATGAGCAGTTCTTC. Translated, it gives CASSVSAPRGNEQFF.

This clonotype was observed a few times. The CDR3 loop reads CASGSDGDLGETQYF. The CDR3 coding sequence is TGTGCTAGTGGTTCGGACGGTGACTTGGGCGAGACCCAGTACTTC. The chain couples TRBV12-5 to TRBJ2-5; D uncertain. Per germline, CDR1 LGHNT and CDR2 FRNRAP. Trimming cost V 4 bases and J 5 bases, with 17 bases left between them. The CDR3 totals 15 residues.

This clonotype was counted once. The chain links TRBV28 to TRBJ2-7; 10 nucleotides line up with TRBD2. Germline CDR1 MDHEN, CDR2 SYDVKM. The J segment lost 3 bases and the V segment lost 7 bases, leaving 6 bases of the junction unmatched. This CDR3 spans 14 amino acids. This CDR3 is CASITWTSGYEQYF. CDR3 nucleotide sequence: TGTGCCAGCATTACCTGGACTAGCGGCTACGAGCAGTACTTC. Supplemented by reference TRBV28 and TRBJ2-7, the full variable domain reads DVKVTQSSRYLVKRTGEKVFLECVQDMDHENMFWYRQDPGLGLRLIYFSYDVKMKEKGDIPEGYSVSREKKERFSLILESASTNQTSMYLCASITWTSGYEQYFGPGTRLTVT.

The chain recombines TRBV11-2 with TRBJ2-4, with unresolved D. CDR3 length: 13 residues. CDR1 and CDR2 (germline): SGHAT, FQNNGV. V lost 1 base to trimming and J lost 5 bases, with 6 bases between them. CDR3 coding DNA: TGTGCCAGCAGCTTAGCCCGAGAAAACATTCAGTACTTC. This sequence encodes CASSLARENIQYF.

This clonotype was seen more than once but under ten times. Here the CDR3 DNA reads TGTGCCAGCAGCTTAGTCCGGGGGGGCGCCCCGGCCTACAATGAGCAGTTCTTC. Protein product: CASSLVRGGAPAYNEQFF. This chain links TRBV11-3 with TRBJ2-1, with 8 bases identical to TRBD2. Germline lookup yields CDR1 SGHNT and CDR2 YENEEA. V was pared by 1 base and J by 2 bases, with 10 bases of the junction left unmatched. The CDR3 extends over 18 amino acids.

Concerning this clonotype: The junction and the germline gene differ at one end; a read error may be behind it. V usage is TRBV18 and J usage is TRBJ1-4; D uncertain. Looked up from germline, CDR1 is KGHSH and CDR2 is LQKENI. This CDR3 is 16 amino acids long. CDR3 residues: CASSPKTGIVNEKLFF. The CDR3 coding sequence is TGTGCCAGCTCACCTAAAACCGGGATAGTTAATGAAAAGCTGTTTTTT.

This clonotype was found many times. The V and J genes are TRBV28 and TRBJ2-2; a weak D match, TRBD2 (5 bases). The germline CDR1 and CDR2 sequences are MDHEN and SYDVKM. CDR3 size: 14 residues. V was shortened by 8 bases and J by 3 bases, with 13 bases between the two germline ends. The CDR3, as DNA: TGTGCCAGCTCAACCGGACTCTACACCGGGGAGCTGTTTTTT. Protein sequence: CASSTGLYTGELFF.

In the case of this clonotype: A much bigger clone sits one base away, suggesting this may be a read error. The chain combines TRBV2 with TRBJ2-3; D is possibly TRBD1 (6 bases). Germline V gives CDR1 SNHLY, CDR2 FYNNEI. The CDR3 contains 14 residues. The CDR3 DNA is TGTGCCAGCAGGAGACAGGCGACCACAGTTACGCAGTATTTT. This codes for CASRRQATTVTQYF. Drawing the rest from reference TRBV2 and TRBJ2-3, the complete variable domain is EPEVTQTPSHQVTQMGQEVILRCVPISNHLYFYWYRQILGQKVEFLVSFYNNEISEKSEIFDDQFSVERPDGSNFTLKIRSTKLEDSAMYFCASRRQATTVTQYFGPGTRLTVL.

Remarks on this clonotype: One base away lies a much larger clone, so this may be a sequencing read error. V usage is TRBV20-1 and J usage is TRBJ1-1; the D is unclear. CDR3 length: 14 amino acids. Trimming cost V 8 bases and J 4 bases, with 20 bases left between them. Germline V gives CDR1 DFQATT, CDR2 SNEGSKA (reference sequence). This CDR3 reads CSSKSRGRVTEAFF. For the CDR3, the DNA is TGCAGTTCTAAAAGCCGGGGTAGGGTCACTGAAGCTTTCTTT.

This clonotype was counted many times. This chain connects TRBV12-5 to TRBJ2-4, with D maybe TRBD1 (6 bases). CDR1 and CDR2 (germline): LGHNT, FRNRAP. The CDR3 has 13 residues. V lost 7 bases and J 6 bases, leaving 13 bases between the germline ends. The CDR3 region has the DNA TGTGCTAGTGCCGGGGACAACCCAAACATTCAGTACTTC. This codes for CASAGDNPNIQYF. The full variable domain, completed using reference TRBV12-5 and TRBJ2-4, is DARVTQTPRHKVTEMGQEVTMRCQPILGHNTVFWYRQTMMQGLELLAYFRNRAPLDDSGMPKDRFSAEMPDATLATLKIQPSEPRDSAVYFCASAGDNPNIQYFGAGTRLSVL.

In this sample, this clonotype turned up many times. The CDR3 spells CASSPPGLWAQYF. CDR3 bases: TGTGCCAGCAGCCCTCCGGGACTCTGGGCGCAGTATTTT. This chain joins TRBV7-2 and TRBJ2-3; possibly TRBD2 for D (6 bases). The CDR3 contains 13 residues. Germline-derived CDR1 and CDR2 are SGHTA and FQGNSA. Trimming took 5 bases from V and 10 from J, leaving 16 bases between them.

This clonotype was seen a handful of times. CDR3 protein: CSVFSRTSYEQYF. In DNA, the CDR3 is TGCAGCGTTTTTTCTAGGACTAGCTACGAGCAGTACTTC. The V call is TRBV29-1, the J call TRBJ2-7, with 7 nucleotides matching TRBD2. The germline CDR1 and CDR2 sequences are SQVTM and ANQGSEA. The CDR3 is made up of 13 amino acids. V shed 5 bases and J 3 bases; nucleotides not matched to a gene: 7.